The 20 T cell receptor beta chains in this list originate from one sample, sequenced in a study of shared clonotypes between healthy human individuals. Sequencing used immunoSEQ multiplex PCR; TCRdb keeps in-frame clones, though not all of them. The profile covers some 2,400,000 clones, with around 95% appearing a single time and 0.1% to 0.15% taken by the ten largest. The specimen sequenced was naive CD4+ T cells sorted from blood. Subset denoted: CD45RA+ positively selected. The receptors come from a young man in good health.

CDR3 coding DNA: TGTGCCAGCAGCTTAGTGGGACTAGCGATCATCCACGAGCAGTACTTC. It specifies CASSLVGLAIIHEQYF. This chain connects TRBV11-2 to TRBJ2-7, with TRBD2 identical over 10 bases. Trimming at V came to 1 base and at J to 5 bases, leaving 8 bases not matched to a gene. Germline V gives CDR1 SGHAT, CDR2 FQNNGV. The CDR3 length is 16 residues.

This clone was observed once. This chain connects TRBV5-1 to TRBJ2-1; 7 positions agree with TRBD2. The junction had 10 bases not matched to a gene; V was cut back by 7 bases and J by 9 bases. The germline CDR1 and CDR2 sequences are SGHRS and YFSETQ. This CDR3 has 13 residues. Written as DNA, the CDR3 is TGCGCCAGCGCCCCGGGGGGAAACGGTGAGCAGTTCTTC. Translating it yields CASAPGGNGEQFF. The entire variable domain, with the rest obtained from reference TRBV5-1 and TRBJ2-1, is as follows: KAGVTQTPRYLIKTRGQQVTLSCSPISGHRSVSWYQQTPGQGLQFLFEYFSETQRNKGNFPGRFSGRQFSNSRSEMNVSTLELGDSALYLCASAPGGNGEQFFGPGTRLTVL.

Only one count was recorded for this clone. The CDR3 protein is CASRFFVWRLNTEAFF. The DNA of the CDR3 is TGTGCAAGTCGCTTCTTCGTCTGGCGGTTGAACACTGAAGCTTTCTTT. The rearrangement uses TRBV12-2 and TRBJ1-1. TRBV12-2 is designated a pseudogene. The CDR3 totals 16 residues.

The rearrangement joins TRBV7-6 to TRBJ1-4; 11 bases line up with TRBD1. This CDR3 is 14 amino acids long. The V gene's germline CDR1 is SGHVS and CDR2 FNYEAQ. V lost 3 bases and J lost 6; bases outside the gene matches: 0. In nucleotides, the CDR3 is TGTGCCAGCAGCTTGGACAGGGGGCATGAAAAACTGTTTTTT. Its protein product is CASSLDRGHEKLFF.

V and J are TRBV9 and TRBJ1-4, with 7 bases aligning to TRBD1. In germline, CDR1 is SGDLS, CDR2 YYNGEE. The junction had 5 bases not matched to a gene; V was cut back by 4 bases and J by 5 bases. The CDR3 contains 14 residues. CDR3 DNA: TGTGCCAGCAGCATGGGACAGTTGAATGAAAAACTGTTTTTT. This translates into CASSMGQLNEKLFF.

The CDR3 region is CATGPRGGRGTDTQYF. The CDR3 DNA reads TGTGCCACAGGGCCCCGGGGGGGGAGAGGCACAGATACGCAGTATTTT. The chain employs TRBV6-6 and TRBJ2-3; 8 bases agree with TRBD2. The CDR3 spans 16 residues. Trimming cost V 10 bases and J 1 base; bases outside gene matches: 13. Germline V gene sequence: CDR1 MNHNY, CDR2 SVGAGI (reference sequence).

The rearrangement uses TRBV29-1 and TRBJ2-3; D possibly matches TRBD1 or TRBD2 (6 bases each). Germline V gene lookup returns CDR1 SQVTM and CDR2 ANQGSEA. V lost 7 bases and J 4 bases, leaving 21 bases between the germline ends. This CDR3 has 15 amino acids. In nucleotides, the CDR3 is TGCAGCGCCGGGGGCTCTCCAAAACGGGCAGATACGCAGTATTTT. The encoded protein is CSAGGSPKRADTQYF.

This clone has just one count. V and J are TRBV5-1 and TRBJ2-7; perhaps D is TRBD1 or TRBD2 (6 bases each). V lost 0 bases and J 5 bases, leaving 18 bases between the germline ends. CDR1 and CDR2 (germline): SGHRS, YFSETQ. The CDR3 spans 16 residues. CDR3 region: CASSLATYGGLDEQYF. The DNA of the CDR3 is TGCGCCAGCAGCTTGGCCACGTATGGGGGGCTGGACGAGCAGTACTTC.

The chain recombines TRBV7-9 with TRBJ1-2, with a tentative D call TRBD1 (6 bases). Trimming left V 3 bases short and J 5 bases short, with 10 bases between. Germline CDR1 SEHNR, CDR2 FQNEAQ (reference sequence). The CDR3 totals 13 residues. CDR3 DNA: TGTGCCAGCAGCTTCGGACAGAGTTATGGCTACACCTTC. It yields the protein CASSFGQSYGYTF.

V and J are TRBV5-1 and TRBJ2-7; D remains unclear. The V gene's germline CDR1 is SGHRS and CDR2 YFSETQ. This CDR3 region has 12 residues. The ends were cut back, 0 bases at V and 5 bases at J, with 6 bases in the middle. The CDR3: CASSLVDNEQYF. DNA of the CDR3: TGCGCCAGCAGCTTGGTAGACAACGAGCAGTACTTC.

A note on this clone: This sample also contains other DNA sequences that code for the same CDR3. The rearrangement links TRBV5-4 to TRBJ2-5; TRBD1 agrees at 12 bases. The germline V gene encodes CDR1 SGHNT and CDR2 YYREEE (reference sequence). The junction had 1 base not matched to a gene; V was cut back by 0 bases and J by 4 bases. This CDR3 has 15 amino acids. CDR3 bases: TGTGCCAGCAGCTTGGGGGACAGGGGGCGAGAGACCCAGTACTTC. This gives the protein CASSLGDRGRETQYF.

This sequence joins TRBV28 and TRBJ1-1; 9 nucleotides match TRBD1. J was trimmed by 11 bases and V by 5 bases; bases with no gene match: 9. This CDR3 spans 13 amino acids. Germline V gene lookup returns CDR1 MDHEN and CDR2 SYDVKM. CDR3 region: CASSPTGGGSAFF. In DNA, the CDR3 is TGTGCCAGCAGTCCGACAGGGGGTGGTAGTGCTTTCTTT.

The J gene is TRBJ1-2, the V gene TRBV30; no clear D gene. The germline V and J ends were trimmed by 0 bases and 8 bases, with 10 bases remaining between them. The germline V gene has CDR1 GTSNPN and CDR2 SVGIG (reference sequence). CDR3 length: 12 amino acids. This CDR3 reads CAWSVRAWGYTF. CDR3 DNA: TGTGCCTGGAGTGTACGGGCCTGGGGCTACACCTTC.

A note on this clone: Other DNA sequences in the sample encode the same CDR3. The chain recombines TRBV4-2 with TRBJ1-4; 7 positions match TRBD1. J lost 0 bases, V lost 1 base, and 2 bases had no gene match. The CDR3 sequence is 16 residues long. Germline loops: CDR1 LGHNA, CDR2 YNFKEQ. DNA of the CDR3: TGTGCCAGCAGCCAAGGACAGGGAGCAACTAATGAAAAACTGTTTTTT. Encoded protein: CASSQGQGATNEKLFF.

A single count supports this clone. This sequence joins TRBV11-2 and TRBJ1-4; no clear D gene. Germline CDR1 is SGHAT and CDR2 is FQNNGV. The CDR3 spans 14 residues. The V gene lost 1 base and the J gene lost 4 bases, with 7 bases spanning the gap. The CDR3 DNA reads TGTGCCAGCAGCTTAGGCCGGCATAATGAAAAACTGTTTTTT. Translation: CASSLGRHNEKLFF.

A single count supports this clone. DNA for the CDR3: TGTGCCAGCAGCCCGTCGGGAGGAGTGCAAGAGACCCAGTACTTC. It translates to CASSPSGGVQETQYF. The chain is built from TRBV7-9 and TRBJ2-5, with 7 bases matching TRBD2. This CDR3 comprises 15 residues. V shed 5 bases and J 2 bases; nucleotides not matched to a gene: 8. CDR1 SEHNR and CDR2 FQNEAQ come from the germline V gene (reference sequence).

This clone was recorded only once. The rearrangement links TRBV7-8 to TRBJ1-5; D gene ambiguous. The germline gives CDR1 SGHVS, CDR2 FQNEAQ. The CDR3 consists of 12 residues. V was cut by 1 base and J by 9 bases, with 7 bases left in between. CDR3 nucleotide sequence: TGTGCCAGCAGCTTAGATTCGGGGCCCCAGCATTTT. Protein: CASSLDSGPQHF.

Concerning this clone: One junction end disagrees with the germline gene, perhaps due to a read error. The chain joins TRBV7-7 to TRBJ2-1; 7 bases fit TRBD1. Per the germline V gene, CDR1 is SSHAT and CDR2 is FNYEAQ (reference sequence). The CDR3 is made up of 15 amino acids. This CDR3 reads CASSLAGQVGNEQFF. CDR3 DNA sequence: TGTGCTAGCAGCTTAGCAGGACAGGTCGGGAATGAGCAGTTCTTC.

This chain joins TRBV2 and TRBJ1-1, with D perhaps matching TRBD1 (5 bases). Looked up from germline, CDR1 is SNHLY and CDR2 is FYNNEI. The V end was cut by 6 bases, the J end by 0 bases, with 11 bases between. The CDR3 has 14 amino acids. CDR3 nucleotide sequence: TGTGCCAGCAGGGGACGGACGGTGAACACTGAAGCTTTCTTT. The encoded protein is CASRGRTVNTEAFF.

As concerns this clone: The same CDR3 is also encoded by other DNA sequences in this sample. The genes are TRBV18 and TRBJ2-2, with D perhaps assigned TRBD1 or TRBD2 (5 bases each). CDR1 and CDR2 from the germline V gene are KGHSH and LQKENI. The ends were cut back, 2 bases at V and 1 base at J, with 8 bases in the middle. The CDR3 covers 15 residues. CDR3 nucleotides: TGTGCCAGCTCACCAGGGACGGGGAACACCGGGGAGCTGTTTTTT. Residues: CASSPGTGNTGELFF.